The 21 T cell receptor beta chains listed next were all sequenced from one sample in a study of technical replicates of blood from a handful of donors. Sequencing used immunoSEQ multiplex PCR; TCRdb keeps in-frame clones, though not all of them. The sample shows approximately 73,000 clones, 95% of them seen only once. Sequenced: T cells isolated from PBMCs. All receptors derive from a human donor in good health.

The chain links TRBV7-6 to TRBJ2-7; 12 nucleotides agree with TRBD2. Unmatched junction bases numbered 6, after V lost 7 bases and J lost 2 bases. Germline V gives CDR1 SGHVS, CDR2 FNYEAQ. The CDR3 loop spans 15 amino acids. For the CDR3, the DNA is TGTGCCAGCACCCCGACTAGCGGGGGAACCTACGAGCAGTACTTC. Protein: CASTPTSGGTYEQYF.

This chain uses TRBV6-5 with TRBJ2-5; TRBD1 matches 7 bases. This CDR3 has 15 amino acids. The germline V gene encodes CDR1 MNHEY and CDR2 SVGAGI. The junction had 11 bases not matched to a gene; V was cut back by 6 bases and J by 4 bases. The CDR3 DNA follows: TGTGCCAGCAGGGAACAGGGGACCTCGGGAGAGACCCAGTACTTC. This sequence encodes CASREQGTSGETQYF.

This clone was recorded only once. The CDR3 reads CASSQDVRGGTDTQYF. The CDR3 DNA is TGTGCCAGCAGCCAAGATGTGCGGGGGGGCACAGATACGCAGTATTTT. The chain employs TRBV4-2 and TRBJ2-3; 8 nucleotides align to TRBD2. The V and J ends lost 0 bases and 1 base, in that order; junction bases with no gene match: 3. Germline V lookup: CDR1 LGHNA, CDR2 YNFKEQ. The CDR3 totals 16 residues.

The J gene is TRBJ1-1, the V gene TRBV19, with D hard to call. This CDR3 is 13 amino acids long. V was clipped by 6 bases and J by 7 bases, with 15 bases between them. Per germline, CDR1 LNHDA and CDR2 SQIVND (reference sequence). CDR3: CASRMSTASEAFF. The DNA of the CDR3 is TGTGCCAGTAGGATGTCAACAGCCAGTGAAGCTTTCTTT.

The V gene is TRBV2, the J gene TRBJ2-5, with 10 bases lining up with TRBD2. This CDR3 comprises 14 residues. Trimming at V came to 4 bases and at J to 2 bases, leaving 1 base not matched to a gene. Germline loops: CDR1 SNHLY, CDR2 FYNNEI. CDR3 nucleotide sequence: TGTGCCAGCAGTGCGGGACTAGCGCAAGAGACCCAGTACTTC. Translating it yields CASSAGLAQETQYF.

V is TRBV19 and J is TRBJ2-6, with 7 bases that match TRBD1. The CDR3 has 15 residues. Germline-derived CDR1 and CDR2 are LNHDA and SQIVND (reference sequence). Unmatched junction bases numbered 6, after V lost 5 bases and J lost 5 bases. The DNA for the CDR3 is TGTGCCAGTAGTGACAAACAGGGGCGGGCCAACGTCCTGACTTTC. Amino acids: CASSDKQGRANVLTF.

The CDR3 coding sequence is TGTGCCAGCAGTTTATTAGGGGGAACCGGGGAGCTGTTTTTT. Encoded protein: CASSLLGGTGELFF. V is TRBV27 and J is TRBJ2-2; tentatively, D is TRBD1 (6 bases). Trimming stripped 1 base from V and 5 bases from J, with 8 bases between. CDR1 and CDR2 from the germline V gene are MNHEY and SMNVEV (reference sequence). CDR3 length: 14 amino acids.

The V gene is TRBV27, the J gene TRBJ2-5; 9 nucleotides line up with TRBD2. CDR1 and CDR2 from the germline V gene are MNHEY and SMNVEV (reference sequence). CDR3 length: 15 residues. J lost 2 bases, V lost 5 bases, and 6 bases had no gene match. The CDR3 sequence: CASSTPAGGQETQYF. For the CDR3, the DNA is TGTGCCAGCAGTACCCCAGCGGGAGGTCAAGAGACCCAGTACTTC.

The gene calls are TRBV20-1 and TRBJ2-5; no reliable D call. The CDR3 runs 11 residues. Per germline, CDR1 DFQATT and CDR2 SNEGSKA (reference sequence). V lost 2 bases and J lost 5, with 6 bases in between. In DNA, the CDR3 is TGCAGTGCTAGACCGCGGGAGACCCAGTACTTC. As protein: CSARPRETQYF.

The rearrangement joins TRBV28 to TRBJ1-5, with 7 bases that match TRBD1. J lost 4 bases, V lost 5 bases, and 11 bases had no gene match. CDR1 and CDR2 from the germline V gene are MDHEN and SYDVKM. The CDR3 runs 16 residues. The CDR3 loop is CASSNRQGQLNQPQHF. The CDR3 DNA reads TGTGCCAGCAGTAACCGCCAGGGACAGCTAAATCAGCCCCAGCATTTT.

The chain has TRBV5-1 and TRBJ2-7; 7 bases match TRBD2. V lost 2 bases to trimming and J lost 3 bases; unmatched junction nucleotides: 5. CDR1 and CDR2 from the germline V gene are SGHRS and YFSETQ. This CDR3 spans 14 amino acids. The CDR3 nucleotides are TGCGCCAGCAGCTTTGGGACTACTAGCTACGAGCAGTACTTC. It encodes CASSFGTTSYEQYF.

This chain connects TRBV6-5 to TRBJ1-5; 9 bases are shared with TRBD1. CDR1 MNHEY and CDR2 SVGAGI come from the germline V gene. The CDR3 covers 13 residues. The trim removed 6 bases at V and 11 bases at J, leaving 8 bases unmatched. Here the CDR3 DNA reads TGTGCCAGCAGGACGACAGGGGGTATGGCCCAGCATTTT. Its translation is CASRTTGGMAQHF.

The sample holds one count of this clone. In DNA, the CDR3 is TGTGCTAGTGGTTTTCCGGGACAGGGCTATGGCTACACCTTC. Protein product: CASGFPGQGYGYTF. The J gene is TRBJ1-2, the V gene TRBV12-5; 9 nucleotides align to TRBD1. CDR3 length: 14 residues. V gave up 3 bases and J gave up 4 bases; unmatched junction bases: 3. CDR1 and CDR2 from the germline V gene are LGHNT and FRNRAP. Complete variable domain (other parts from reference TRBV12-5 and TRBJ1-2): DARVTQTPRHKVTEMGQEVTMRCQPILGHNTVFWYRQTMMQGLELLAYFRNRAPLDDSGMPKDRFSAEMPDATLATLKIQPSEPRDSAVYFCASGFPGQGYGYTFGSGTRLTVV.

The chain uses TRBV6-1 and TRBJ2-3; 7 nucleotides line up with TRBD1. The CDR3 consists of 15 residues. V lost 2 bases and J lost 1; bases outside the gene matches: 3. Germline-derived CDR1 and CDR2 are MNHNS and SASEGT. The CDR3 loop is CASSERQGGTDTQYF. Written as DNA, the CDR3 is TGTGCCAGCAGTGAACGACAGGGCGGCACAGATACGCAGTATTTT.

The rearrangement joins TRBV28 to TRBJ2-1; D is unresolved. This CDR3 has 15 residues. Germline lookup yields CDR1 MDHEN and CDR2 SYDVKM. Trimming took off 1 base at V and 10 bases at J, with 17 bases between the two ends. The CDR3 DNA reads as TGTGCCAGCAGTTTATCCCAGCCCTCCGGGTGGGAGCAGTTCTTC. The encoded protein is CASSLSQPSGWEQFF.

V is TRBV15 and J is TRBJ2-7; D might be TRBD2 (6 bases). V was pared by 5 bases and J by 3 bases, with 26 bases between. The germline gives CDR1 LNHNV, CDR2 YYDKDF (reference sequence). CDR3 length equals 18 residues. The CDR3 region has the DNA TGTGCCACCAGCGTCAGTCTTAGCTTAGGCGGGAAGGACTACGAGCAGTACTTC. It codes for CATSVSLSLGGKDYEQYF.

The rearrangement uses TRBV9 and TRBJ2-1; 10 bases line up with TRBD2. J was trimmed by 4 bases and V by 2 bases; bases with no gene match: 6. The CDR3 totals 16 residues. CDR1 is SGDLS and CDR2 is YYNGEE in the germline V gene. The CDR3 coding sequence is TGTGCCAGCAGCGTTTCCGGGACTAGCGTATACAATGAGCAGTTCTTC. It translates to CASSVSGTSVYNEQFF.

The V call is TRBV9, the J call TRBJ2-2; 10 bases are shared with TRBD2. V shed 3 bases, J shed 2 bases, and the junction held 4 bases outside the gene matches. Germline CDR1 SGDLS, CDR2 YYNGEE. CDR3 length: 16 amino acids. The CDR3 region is CASSDTSGANTGELFF. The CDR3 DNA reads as TGTGCCAGCAGCGATACTAGCGGGGCTAACACCGGGGAGCTGTTTTTT.

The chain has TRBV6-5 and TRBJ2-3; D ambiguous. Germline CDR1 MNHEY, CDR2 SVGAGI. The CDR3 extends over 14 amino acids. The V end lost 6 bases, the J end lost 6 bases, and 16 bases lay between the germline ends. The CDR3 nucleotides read TGTGCCAGCAGCATGGGCCCCGGCGTGGATACGCAGTATTTT. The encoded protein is CASSMGPGVDTQYF.

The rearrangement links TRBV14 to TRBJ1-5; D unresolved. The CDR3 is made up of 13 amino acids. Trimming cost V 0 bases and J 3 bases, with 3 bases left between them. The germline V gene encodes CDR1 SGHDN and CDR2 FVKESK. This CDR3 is CASSQDHNQPQHF. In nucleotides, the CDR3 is TGTGCCAGCAGCCAAGATCACAATCAGCCCCAGCATTTT.

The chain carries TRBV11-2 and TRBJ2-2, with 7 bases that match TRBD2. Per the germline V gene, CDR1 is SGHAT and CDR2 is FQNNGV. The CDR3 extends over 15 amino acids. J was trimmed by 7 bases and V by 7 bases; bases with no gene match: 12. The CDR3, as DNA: TGTGCCAGCATGGCGACTAGCTCGGGTGACGGGGAGCTGTTTTTT. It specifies CASMATSSGDGELFF.